This record covers a single TCR beta chain. Germline CDR1 reads LNHDA; CDR2 reads SQIVND (reference sequence). Trimming took 1 base from V and 3 from J, leaving 7 bases between them. The CDR3 covers 14 residues. The data originate from a study of blood T cell repertoires in COVID-19. Study-level information: Samples taken during acute and convalescent COVID-19 were collected in the United States, Italy and Spain. The cDNA or gDNA used as material had been derived from T cells, B-cell-depleted T cells, or PBMCs.

In the authors' workflow: Nucleated cell counts were estimated from reference gene primer amplification. Method: immunoSEQ multiplex PCR; TCRdb's copy keeps in-frame clones and lacks some. That table supplies the V and J calls and clone size; D and trimming were determined from the DNA. In the table there are around 100,000 clones, about 90% of which are singletons. Sequenced sample: peripheral blood. The receptor's source is a human donor in a cohort sampled during active COVID-19. The chain combines TRBV19 with TRBJ1-5; no reliable D call. CDR3 sequence (DNA): TGTGCCAGTAGTATAGGACTGTACAATCAGCCCCAGCATTTT. Translated: CASSIGLYNQPQHF. Filled out from reference TRBV19 and TRBJ1-5, the complete variable domain reads DGGITQSPKYLFRKEGQNVTLSCEQNLNHDAMYWYRQDPGQGLRLIYYSQIVNDFQKGDIAEGYSVSREKKESFPLTVTSAQKNPTAFYLCASSIGLYNQPQHFGDGTRLSIL.